The 2 T cell receptor beta chains given below trace back to one sample, sequenced in a study of shared clonotypes between healthy human individuals. Only in-frame clones appear in the TCRdb table, and some are missing; sequencing was by immunoSEQ multiplex PCR. Of more than 550,000 clones in the sample, roughly 94% were seen once. CD45RO-negative cells were positively selected for CCR7, leaving out terminally differentiated effector memory CD45RA+ cells. The sequenced material came from naive CD8+ T cells sorted from blood. The source of these receptors is a man younger than 40 in good health.

The chain employs TRBV5-5 and TRBJ1-3; D not resolved. The CDR3 sequence is 15 residues long. Germline V gene sequence: CDR1 SGHKS, CDR2 YYEKEE (reference sequence). V gave up 3 bases and J gave up 1 base, with 11 bases separating them. CDR3 DNA sequence: TGTGCCAGCAGCTCCCGGATTTCTTCTGGAAACACCATATATTTT. Translated: CASSSRISSGNTIYF.

The chain combines TRBV14 with TRBJ2-2; D call uncertain. The CDR3 contains 15 residues. Trimming removed 0 bases from V and 0 bases from J, with 5 bases in between. The germline V gene has CDR1 SGHDN and CDR2 FVKESK. In DNA, the CDR3 is TGTGCCAGCAGCCAAGATGGCACGAACACCGGGGAGCTGTTTTTT. Its translation is CASSQDGTNTGELFF. The variable domain in full, with the rest retrieved from reference TRBV14 and TRBJ2-2, is EAGVTQFPSHSVIEKGQTVTLRCDPISGHDNLYWYRRVMGKEIKFLLHFVKESKQDESGMPNNRFLAERTGGTYSTLKVQPAELEDSGVYFCASSQDGTNTGELFFGEGSRLTVL.